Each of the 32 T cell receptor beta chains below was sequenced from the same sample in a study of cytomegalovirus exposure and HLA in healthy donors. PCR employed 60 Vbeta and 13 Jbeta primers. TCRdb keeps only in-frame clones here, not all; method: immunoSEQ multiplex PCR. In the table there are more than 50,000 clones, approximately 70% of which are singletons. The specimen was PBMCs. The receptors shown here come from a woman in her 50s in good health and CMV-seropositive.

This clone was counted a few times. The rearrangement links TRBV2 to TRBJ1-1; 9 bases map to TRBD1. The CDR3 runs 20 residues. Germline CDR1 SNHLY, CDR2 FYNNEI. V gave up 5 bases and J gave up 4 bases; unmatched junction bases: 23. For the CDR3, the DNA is TGTGCCAGCAGTCAGGGGCCGGGACAGGGTTCTTCCCTATCTCGCACTGAAGCTTTCTTT. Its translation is CASSQGPGQGSSLSRTEAFF.

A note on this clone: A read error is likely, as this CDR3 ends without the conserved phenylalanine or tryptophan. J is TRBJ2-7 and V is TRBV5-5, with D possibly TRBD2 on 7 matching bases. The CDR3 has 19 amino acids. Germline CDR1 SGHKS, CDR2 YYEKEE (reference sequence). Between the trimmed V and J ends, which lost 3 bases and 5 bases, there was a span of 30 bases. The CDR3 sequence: CASSSRAPWGAGHPNEQYL. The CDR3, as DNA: TGTGCCAGCAGCTCCAGGGCCCCATGGGGAGCGGGACATCCCAACGAGCAGTACCTC.

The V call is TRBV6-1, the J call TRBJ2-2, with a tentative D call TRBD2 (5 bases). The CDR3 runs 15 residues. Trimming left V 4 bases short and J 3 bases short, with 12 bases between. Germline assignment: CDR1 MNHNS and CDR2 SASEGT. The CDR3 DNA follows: TGTGCCAGCAGTGTCCTCCTCGGGGACACCGGGGAGCTGTTTTTT. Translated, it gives CASSVLLGDTGELFF.

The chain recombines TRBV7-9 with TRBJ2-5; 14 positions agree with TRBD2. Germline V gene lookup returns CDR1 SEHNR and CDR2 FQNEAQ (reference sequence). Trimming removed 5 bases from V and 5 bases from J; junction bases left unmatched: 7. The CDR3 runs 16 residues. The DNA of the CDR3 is TGTGCCAGCAGCGAACCGGGACTAGCGGGAGCCGAGACCCAGTACTTC. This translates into CASSEPGLAGAETQYF.

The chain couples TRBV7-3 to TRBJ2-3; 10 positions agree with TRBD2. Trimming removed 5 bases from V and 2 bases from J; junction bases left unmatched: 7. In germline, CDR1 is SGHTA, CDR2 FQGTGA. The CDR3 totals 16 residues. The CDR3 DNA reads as TGTGCCAGCAGCCCCATAGCGGGGGGCTCCACAGATACGCAGTATTTT. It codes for CASSPIAGGSTDTQYF.

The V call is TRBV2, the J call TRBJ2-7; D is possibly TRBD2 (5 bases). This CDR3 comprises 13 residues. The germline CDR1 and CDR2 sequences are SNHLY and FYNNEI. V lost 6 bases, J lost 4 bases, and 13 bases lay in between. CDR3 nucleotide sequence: TGTGCCAGCAGGGCCACTAGTAGTTACGAGCAGTACTTC. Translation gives CASRATSSYEQYF.

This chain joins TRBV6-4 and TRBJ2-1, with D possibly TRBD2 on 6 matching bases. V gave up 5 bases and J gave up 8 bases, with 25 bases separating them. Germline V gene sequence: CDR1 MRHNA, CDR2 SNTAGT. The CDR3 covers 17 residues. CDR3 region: CASSKHKSGLQGDEQFF. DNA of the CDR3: TGTGCCAGCAGTAAACACAAATCGGGACTCCAGGGTGATGAGCAGTTCTTC.

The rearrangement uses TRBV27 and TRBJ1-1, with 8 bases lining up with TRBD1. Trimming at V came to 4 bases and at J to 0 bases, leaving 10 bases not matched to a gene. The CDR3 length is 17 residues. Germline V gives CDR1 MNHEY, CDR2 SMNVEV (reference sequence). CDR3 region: CASSSSWTGTMNTEAFF. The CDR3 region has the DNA TGTGCCAGCAGTTCTAGTTGGACAGGGACTATGAACACTGAAGCTTTCTTT.

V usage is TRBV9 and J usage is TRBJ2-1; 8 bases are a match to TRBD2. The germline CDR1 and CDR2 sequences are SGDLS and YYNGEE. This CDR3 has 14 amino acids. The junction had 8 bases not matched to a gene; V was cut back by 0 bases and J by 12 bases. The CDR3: CASSVGLAGSTQFF. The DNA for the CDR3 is TGTGCCAGCAGCGTAGGGTTAGCGGGGTCAACGCAGTTCTTC.

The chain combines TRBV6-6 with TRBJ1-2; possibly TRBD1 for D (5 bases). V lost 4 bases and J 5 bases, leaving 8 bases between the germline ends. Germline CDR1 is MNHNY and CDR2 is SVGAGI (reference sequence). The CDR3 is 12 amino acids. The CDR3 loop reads CASSSGVYGYTF. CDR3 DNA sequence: TGTGCCAGCAGTTCGGGGGTTTATGGCTACACCTTC.

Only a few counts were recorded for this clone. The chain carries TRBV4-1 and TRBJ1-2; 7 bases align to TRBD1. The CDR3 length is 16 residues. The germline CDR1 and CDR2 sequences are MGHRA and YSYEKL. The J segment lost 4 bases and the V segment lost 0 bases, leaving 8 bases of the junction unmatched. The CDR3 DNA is TGCGCCAGCAGCCAAGATGGCGGGACAGCCATCTATGGCTACACCTTC. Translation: CASSQDGGTAIYGYTF.

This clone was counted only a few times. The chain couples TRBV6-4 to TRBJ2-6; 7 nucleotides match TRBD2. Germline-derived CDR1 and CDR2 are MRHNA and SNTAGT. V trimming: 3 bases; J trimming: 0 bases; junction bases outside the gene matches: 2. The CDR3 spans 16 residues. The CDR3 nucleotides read TGTGCCAGCAGTGAGGGGGGGACCTCTGGGGCCAACGTCCTGACTTTC. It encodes CASSEGGTSGANVLTF.

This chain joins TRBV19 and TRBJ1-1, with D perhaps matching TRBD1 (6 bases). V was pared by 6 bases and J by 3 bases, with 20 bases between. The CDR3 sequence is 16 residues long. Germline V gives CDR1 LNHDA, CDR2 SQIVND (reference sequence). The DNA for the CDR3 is TGTGCCAGTAGGTCTCGACGCTGGGGGCGTGACACTGAAGCTTTCTTT. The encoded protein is CASRSRRWGRDTEAFF.

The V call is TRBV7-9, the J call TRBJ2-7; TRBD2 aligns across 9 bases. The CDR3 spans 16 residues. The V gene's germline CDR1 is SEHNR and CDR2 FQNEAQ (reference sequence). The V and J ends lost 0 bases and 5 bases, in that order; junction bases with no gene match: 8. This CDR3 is CASSLAASGDFHEQYF. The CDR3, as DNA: TGTGCCAGCAGCTTAGCGGCTAGCGGGGACTTTCACGAGCAGTACTTC.

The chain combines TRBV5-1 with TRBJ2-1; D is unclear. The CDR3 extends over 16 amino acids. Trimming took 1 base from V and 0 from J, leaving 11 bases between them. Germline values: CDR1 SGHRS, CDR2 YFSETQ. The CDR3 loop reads CASSLREVSSYNEQFF. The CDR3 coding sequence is TGCGCCAGCAGCTTGAGAGAAGTATCCTCCTACAATGAGCAGTTCTTC.

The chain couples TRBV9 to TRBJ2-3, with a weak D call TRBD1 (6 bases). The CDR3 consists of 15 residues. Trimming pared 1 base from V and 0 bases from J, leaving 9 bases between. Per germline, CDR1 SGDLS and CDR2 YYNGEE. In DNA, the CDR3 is TGTGCCAGCAGCGTAAACAGGGTTAGCACAGATACGCAGTATTTT. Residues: CASSVNRVSTDTQYF. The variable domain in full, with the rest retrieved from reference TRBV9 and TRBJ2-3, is DSGVTQTPKHLITATGQRVTLRCSPRSGDLSVYWYQQSLDQGLQFLIQYYNGEERAKGNILERFSAQQFPDLHSELNLSSLELGDSALYFCASSVNRVSTDTQYFGPGTRLTVL.

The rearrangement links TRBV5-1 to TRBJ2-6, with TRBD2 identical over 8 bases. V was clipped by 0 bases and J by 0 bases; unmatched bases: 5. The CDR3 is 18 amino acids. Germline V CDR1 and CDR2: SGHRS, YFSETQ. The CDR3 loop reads CASSLVASGSSGANVLTF. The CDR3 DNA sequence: TGCGCCAGCAGCTTGGTTGCTAGCGGGTCCTCTGGGGCCAACGTCCTGACTTTC.

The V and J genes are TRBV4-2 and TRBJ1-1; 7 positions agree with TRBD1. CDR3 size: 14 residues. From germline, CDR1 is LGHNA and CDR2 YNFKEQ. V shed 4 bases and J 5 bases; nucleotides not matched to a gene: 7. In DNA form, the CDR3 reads TGTGCCAGCAGCCGCCTCGGACAGGAGACTGAAGCTTTCTTT. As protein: CASSRLGQETEAFF.

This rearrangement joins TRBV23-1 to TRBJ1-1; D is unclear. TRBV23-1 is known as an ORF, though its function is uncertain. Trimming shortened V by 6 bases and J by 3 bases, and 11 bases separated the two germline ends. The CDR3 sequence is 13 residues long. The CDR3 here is CASSPREDTEAFF. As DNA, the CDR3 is TGCGCCAGCAGCCCCCGTGAGGACACTGAAGCTTTCTTT.

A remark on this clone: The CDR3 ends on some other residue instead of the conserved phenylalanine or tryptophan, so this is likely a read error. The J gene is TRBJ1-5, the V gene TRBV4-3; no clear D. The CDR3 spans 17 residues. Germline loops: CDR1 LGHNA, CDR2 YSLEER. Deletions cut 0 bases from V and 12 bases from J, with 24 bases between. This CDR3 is CASSQEENPSYWVLQHV. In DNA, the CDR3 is TGCGCCAGCAGCCAAGAGGAGAACCCAAGCTACTGGGTTCTCCAGCATGTT.

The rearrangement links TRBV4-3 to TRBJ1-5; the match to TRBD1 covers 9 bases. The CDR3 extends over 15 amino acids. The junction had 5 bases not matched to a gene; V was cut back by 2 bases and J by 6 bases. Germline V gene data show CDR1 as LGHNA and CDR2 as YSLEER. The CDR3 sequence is CASSQNRGHSQPQHF. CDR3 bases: TGCGCCAGCAGCCAAAACAGGGGGCATAGTCAGCCCCAGCATTTT.

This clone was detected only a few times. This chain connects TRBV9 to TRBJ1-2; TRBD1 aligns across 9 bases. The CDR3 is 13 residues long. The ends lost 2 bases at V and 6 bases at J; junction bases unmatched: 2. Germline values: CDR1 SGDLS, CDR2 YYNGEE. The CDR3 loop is CASSVTGGHGYTF. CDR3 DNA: TGTGCCAGCAGCGTGACAGGGGGACATGGCTACACCTTC.

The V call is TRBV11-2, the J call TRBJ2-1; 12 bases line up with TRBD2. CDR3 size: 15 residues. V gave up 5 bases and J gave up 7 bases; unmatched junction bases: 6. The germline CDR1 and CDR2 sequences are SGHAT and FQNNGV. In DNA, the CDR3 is TGTGCCAGCAGCAGGACTAGCGGGATAGTTAATGAGCAGTTCTTC. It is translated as CASSRTSGIVNEQFF.

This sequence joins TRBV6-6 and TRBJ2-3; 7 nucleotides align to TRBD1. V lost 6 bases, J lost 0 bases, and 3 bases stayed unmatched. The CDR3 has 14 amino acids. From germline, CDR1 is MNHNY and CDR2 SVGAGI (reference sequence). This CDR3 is CASRTGISTDTQYF. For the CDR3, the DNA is TGTGCCAGCAGGACAGGGATTAGCACAGATACGCAGTATTTT.

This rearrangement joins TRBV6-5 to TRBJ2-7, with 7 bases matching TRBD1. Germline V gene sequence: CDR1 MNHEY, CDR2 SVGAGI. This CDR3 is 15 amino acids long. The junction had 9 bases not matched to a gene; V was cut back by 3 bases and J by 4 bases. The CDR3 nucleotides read TGTGCCAGCAGTTATTTATACGGGACAGCTTACGAGCAGTACTTC. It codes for CASSYLYGTAYEQYF.

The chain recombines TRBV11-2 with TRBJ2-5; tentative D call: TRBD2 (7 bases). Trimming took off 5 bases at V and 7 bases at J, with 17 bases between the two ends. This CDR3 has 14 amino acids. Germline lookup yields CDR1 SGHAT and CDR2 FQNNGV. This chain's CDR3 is CASSPIQGGGTQYF. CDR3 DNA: TGTGCCAGCAGCCCGATACAGGGCGGGGGGACCCAGTACTTC.

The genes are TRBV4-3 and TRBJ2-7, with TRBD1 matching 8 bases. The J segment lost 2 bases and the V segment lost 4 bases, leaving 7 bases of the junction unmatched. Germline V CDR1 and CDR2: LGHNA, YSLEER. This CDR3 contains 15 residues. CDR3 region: CASSRGQGSAYEQYF. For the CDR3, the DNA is TGCGCCAGCAGCCGAGGACAGGGTTCGGCCTACGAGCAGTACTTC.

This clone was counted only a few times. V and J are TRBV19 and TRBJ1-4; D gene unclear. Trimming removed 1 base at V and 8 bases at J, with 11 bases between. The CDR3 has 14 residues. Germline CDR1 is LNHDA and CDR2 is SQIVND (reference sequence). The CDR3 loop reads CASSIGSSPEKLFF. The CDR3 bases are TGTGCCAGTAGTATAGGGTCGAGCCCCGAAAAACTGTTTTTT.

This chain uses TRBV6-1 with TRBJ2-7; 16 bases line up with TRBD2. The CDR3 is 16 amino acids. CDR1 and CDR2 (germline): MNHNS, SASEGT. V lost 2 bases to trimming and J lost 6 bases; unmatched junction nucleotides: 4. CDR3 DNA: TGTGCCAGCAGTGAAACGGGACTAGCGGGAGGGTTCGAGCAGTACTTC. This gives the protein CASSETGLAGGFEQYF.

CDR3 region: CARQQDGYTF. CDR3 nucleotides: TGTGCCAGACAACAGGATGGCTACACCTTC. The chain has TRBV2 and TRBJ1-2; the D gene is possibly TRBD1 (5 bases). The V end was cut by 9 bases, the J end by 6 bases, with 8 bases between. CDR3 length: 10 residues. Germline V gene lookup returns CDR1 SNHLY and CDR2 FYNNEI.

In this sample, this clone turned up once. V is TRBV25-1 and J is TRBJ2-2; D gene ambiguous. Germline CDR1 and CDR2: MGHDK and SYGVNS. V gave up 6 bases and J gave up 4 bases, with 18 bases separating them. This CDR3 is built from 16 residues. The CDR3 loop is CASSPGRQSGTGELFF. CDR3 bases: TGTGCCAGCAGCCCCGGTCGTCAATCGGGCACCGGGGAGCTGTTTTTT.

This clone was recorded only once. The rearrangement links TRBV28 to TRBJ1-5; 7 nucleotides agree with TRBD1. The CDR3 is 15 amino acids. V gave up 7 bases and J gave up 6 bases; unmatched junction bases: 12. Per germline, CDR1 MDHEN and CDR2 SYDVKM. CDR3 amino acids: CASKSGDRSTQPQHF. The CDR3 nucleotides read TGTGCCAGCAAGAGTGGGGACAGATCAACTCAGCCCCAGCATTTT.